This T cell receptor (beta chain) stems from a study of T cells expressing NK-cell markers. With the 5' RACE reads reprocessed, TCRdb shows one record per CDR3 protein and no DNA. The sample's table shows approximately 440,000 distinct CDR3 sequences. Germline V lookup: CDR1 SEHNR, CDR2 FQNEAQ (reference sequence). This CDR3 spans 18 amino acids. The sample was blood T cells: a sorted CD56 or NKG2C T cell subset, CD4+ or CD8+ T cells, or bulk PBMC T cells (not recorded which). V and J are TRBV7-9 and TRBJ1-3; TCRdb's D call of TRBD1 is untestable without DNA. This receptor was identified in a woman aged 50 to 65 in good health. CDR3 loop: CASSSRGGQLFSGNTIYF.